The entry below describes one T cell receptor (beta chain). This table comes from immunoSEQ multiplex PCR, and its TCRdb copy is limited to in-frame clones, with some not included. There are more than 45,000 clones in the sample; approximately 91% occur only once, and about 25% lies in the top ten. The record originates from a study of blood T cell repertoires in COVID-19. Per the germline V gene, CDR1 is MNHEY and CDR2 is SVGAGI. The CDR3 runs 14 residues. Trimming took 0 bases from V and 2 from J; bases not matched to a gene: 1. The chain couples TRBV6-5 to TRBJ2-7; 7 bases agree with TRBD1. The sequence came from a human donor in a cohort sampled during active COVID-19. Material for sequencing was peripheral blood. The CDR3 loop is CASSYSTGPYEQYV. The CDR3 nucleotides read TGTGCCAGCAGTTACTCGACAGGGCCCTACGAGCAGTACGTC.